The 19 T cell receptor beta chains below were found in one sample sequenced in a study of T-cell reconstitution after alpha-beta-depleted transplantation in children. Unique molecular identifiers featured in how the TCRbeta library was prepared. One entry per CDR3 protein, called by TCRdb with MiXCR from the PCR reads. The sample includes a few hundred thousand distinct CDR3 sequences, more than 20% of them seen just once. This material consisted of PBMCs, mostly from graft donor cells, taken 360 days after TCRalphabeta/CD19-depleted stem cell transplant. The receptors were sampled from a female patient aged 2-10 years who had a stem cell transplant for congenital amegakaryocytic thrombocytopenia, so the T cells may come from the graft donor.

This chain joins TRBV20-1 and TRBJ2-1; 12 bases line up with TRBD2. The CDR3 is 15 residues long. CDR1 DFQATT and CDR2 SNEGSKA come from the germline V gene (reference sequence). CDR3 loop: CKIDRTSGKSNEQFF. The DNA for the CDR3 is TGCAAAATCGATCGGACTAGCGGGAAATCCAATGAGCAGTTCTTC.

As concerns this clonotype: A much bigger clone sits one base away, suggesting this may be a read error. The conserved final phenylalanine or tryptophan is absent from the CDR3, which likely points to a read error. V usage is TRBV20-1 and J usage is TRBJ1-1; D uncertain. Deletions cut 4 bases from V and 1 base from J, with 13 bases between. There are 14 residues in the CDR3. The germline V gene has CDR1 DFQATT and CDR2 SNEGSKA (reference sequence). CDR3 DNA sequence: TGCAGTGCTACCCCTCTCTGGGGGAACACTGAAGCTTTCTAT. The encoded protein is CSATPLWGNTEAFY.

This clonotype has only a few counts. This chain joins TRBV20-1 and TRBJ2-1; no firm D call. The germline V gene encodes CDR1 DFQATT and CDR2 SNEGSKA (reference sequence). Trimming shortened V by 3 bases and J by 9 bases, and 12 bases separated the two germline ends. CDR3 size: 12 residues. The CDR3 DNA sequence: TGCAGTGCTAGGGTCCCGAAGAGTGAGCAGTTCTTC. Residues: CSARVPKSEQFF.

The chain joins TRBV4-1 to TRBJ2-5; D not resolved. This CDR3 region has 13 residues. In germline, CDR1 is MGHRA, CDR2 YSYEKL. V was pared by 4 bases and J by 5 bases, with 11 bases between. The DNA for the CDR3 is TGCGCCAGCAGCCGTGGCCGTCAGGAGACCCAGTACTTC. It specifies CASSRGRQETQYF.

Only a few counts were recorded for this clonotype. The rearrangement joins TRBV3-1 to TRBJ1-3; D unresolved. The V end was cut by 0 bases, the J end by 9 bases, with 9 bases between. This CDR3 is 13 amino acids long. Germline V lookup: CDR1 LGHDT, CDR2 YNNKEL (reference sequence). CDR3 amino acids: CASSQDGISTIYF. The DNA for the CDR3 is TGTGCCAGCAGCCAAGATGGCATTTCCACCATATATTTT.

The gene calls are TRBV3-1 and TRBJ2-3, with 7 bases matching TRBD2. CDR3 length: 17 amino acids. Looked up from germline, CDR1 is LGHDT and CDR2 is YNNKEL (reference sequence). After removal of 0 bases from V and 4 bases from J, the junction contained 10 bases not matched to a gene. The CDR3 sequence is CASSQDLGGSVPDTQYF. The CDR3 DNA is TGTGCCAGCAGCCAAGATCTTGGCGGGAGTGTCCCAGATACGCAGTATTTT.

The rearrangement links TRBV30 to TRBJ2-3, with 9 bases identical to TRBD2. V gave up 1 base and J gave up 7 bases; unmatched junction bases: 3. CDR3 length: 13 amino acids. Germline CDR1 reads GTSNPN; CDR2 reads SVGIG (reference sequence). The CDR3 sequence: CAWSGTSAHTQYF. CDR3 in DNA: TGTGCCTGGAGTGGGACTAGCGCCCATACGCAGTATTTT.

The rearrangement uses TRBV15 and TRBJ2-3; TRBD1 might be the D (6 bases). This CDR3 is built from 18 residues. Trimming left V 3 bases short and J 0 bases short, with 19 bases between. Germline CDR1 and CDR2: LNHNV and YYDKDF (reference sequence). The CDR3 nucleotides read TGTGCCACCAGCAGGGGCCTAACAGGGTACACTAGCACAGATACGCAGTATTTT. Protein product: CATSRGLTGYTSTDTQYF.

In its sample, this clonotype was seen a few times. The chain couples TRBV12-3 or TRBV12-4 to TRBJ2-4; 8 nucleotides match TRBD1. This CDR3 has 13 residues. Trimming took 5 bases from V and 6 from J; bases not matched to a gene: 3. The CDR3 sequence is CASSDRGGNIQYF. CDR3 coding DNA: TGTGCCAGCAGTGACAGGGGAGGAAACATTCAGTACTTC.

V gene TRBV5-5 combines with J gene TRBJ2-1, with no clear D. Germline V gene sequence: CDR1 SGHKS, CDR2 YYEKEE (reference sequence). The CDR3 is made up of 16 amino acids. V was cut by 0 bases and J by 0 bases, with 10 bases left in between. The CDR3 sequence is CASSLGLSSSYNEQFF. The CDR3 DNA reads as TGTGCCAGCAGCTTGGGTTTGTCTAGCTCCTACAATGAGCAGTTCTTC.

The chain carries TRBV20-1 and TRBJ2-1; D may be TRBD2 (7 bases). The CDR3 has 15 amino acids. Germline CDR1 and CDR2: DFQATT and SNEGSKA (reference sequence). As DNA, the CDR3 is TGCAGACCCAAGGGGGGGGTGGGCCCCTACAATGAGCAGTTCTTC. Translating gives CRPKGGVGPYNEQFF.

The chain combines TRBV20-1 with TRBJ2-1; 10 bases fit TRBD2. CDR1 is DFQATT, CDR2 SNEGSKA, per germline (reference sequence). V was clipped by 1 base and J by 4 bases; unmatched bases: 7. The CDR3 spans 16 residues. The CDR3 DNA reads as TGCAGTGCTAGAGGACTACTAGCGGGGCAATACAATGAGCAGTTCTTC. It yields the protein CSARGLLAGQYNEQFF.

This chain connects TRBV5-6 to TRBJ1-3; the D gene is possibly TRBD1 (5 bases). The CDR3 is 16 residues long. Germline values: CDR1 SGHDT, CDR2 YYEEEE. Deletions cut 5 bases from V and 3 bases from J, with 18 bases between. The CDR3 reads CASSVEGPRVGNTIYF. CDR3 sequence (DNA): TGTGCCAGCAGTGTGGAGGGGCCTCGGGTTGGAAACACCATATATTTT. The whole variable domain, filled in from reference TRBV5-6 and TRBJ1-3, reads DAGVTQSPTHLIKTRGQQVTLRCSPKSGHDTVSWYQQALGQGPQFIFQYYEEEERQRGNFPDRFSGHQFPNYSSELNVNALLLGDSALYLCASSVEGPRVGNTIYFGEGSWLTVV.

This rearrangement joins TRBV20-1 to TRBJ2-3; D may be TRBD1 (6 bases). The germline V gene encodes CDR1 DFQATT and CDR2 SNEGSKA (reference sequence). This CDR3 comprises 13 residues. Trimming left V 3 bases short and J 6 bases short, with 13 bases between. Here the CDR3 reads CSASIQGSDTQYF. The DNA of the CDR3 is TGCAGTGCTAGTATACAGGGAAGTGATACGCAGTATTTT.

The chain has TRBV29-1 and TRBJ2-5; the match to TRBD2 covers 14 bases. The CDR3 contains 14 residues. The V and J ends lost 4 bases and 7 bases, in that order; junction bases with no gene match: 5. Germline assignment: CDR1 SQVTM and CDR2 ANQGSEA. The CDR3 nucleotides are TGCAGCGTTGGACTAGCGGGGGGGCTGGGGACCCAGTACTTC. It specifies CSVGLAGGLGTQYF.

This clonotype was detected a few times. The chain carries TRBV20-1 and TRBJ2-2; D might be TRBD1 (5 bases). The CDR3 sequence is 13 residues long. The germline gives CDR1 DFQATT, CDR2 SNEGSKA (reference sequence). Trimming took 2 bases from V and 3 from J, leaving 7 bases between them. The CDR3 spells CSARPTDTGELFF. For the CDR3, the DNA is TGCAGTGCTAGACCGACAGACACCGGGGAGCTGTTTTTT.

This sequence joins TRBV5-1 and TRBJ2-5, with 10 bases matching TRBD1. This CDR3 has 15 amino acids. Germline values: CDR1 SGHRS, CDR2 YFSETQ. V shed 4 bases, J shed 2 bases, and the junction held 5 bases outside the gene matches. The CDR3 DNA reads TGCGCCAGCAGCCGCGGGACAGGGGCTCAAGAGACCCAGTACTTC. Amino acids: CASSRGTGAQETQYF. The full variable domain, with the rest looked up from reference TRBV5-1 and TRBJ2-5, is KAGVTQTPRYLIKTRGQQVTLSCSPISGHRSVSWYQQTPGQGLQFLFEYFSETQRNKGNFPGRFSGRQFSNSRSEMNVSTLELGDSALYLCASSRGTGAQETQYFGPGTRLLVL.

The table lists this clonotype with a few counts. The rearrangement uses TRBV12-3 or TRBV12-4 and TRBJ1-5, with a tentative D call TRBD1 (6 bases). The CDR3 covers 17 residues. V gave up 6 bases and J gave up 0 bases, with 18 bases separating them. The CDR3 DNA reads TGTGCCAGCAGACCGGGGGGGCCCCGCTATAGCAATCAGCCCCAGCATTTT. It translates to CASRPGGPRYSNQPQHF.

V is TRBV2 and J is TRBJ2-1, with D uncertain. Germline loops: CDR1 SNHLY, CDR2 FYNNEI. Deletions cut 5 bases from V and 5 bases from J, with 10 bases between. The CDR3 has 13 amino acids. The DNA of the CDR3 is TGTGCCAGCAGTCTAAGGGAAGACAATGAGCAGTTCTTC. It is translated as CASSLREDNEQFF. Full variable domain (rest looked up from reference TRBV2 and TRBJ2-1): EPEVTQTPSHQVTQMGQEVILRCVPISNHLYFYWYRQILGQKVEFLVSFYNNEISEKSEIFDDQFSVERPDGSNFTLKIRSTKLEDSAMYFCASSLREDNEQFFGPGTRLTVL.